These T cell receptor beta chains were read from a single sample in a study of blood T cell repertoires in COVID-19. This table comes from immunoSEQ multiplex PCR, and its TCRdb copy is limited to in-frame clones, with some not included. The sample holds about 210,000 clones, 83% seen once. Sequencing was done on a sample of peripheral blood. Receptors originate from a woman aged 40 to 50 with active or convalescent COVID-19. The CDR3 runs from the conserved cysteine through the conserved F or W. D genes are given only for firm matches. Size is stated for part of the rows, as once, few or many counts, or as a class when the clone is expanded.

clone_size: -; v_call: TRBV27; cdr3_length: 19; d_call: TRBD2; j_call: TRBJ2-3; cdr3_nt: TGTGCCAGCAGTCGCAACGGCGGGGGGGGAGGAGGGTTCGTAGATACGCAGTATTTT; cdr3_aa: CASSRNGGGGGGFVDTQYF
clone_size: -; v_call: TRBV3-1/TRBV3-2; cdr3_length: 16; d_call: TRBD2; j_call: TRBJ2-3; cdr3_nt: TGTGCCAGCAGCCACCAAGGACTAGCCAGCACAGATACGCAGTATTTT; cdr3_aa: CASSHQGLASTDTQYF
clone_size: once; v_call: TRBV3-1/TRBV3-2; cdr3_length: 14; d_call: TRBD2; j_call: TRBJ2-5; cdr3_nt: TGTGCCAGCAGCCGGACTAGCGGGAAAGAGACCCAGTACTTC; cdr3_aa: CASSRTSGKETQYF
clone_size: -; v_call: TRBV12-5; cdr3_length: 15; d_call: TRBD2; j_call: TRBJ2-1; cdr3_nt: TGTGCTAGTGGCAGCACTAGCGGGAGATTGAATGAGCAGTTCTTC; cdr3_aa: CASGSTSGRLNEQFF
clone_size: -; v_call: TRBV15; cdr3_length: 16; d_call: -; j_call: TRBJ2-2; cdr3_nt: TGTGCCACCAGCAGACCAGCAACAGGGAACACCGGGGAGCTGTTTTTT; cdr3_aa: CATSRPATGNTGELFF
clone_size: once; v_call: TRBV28; cdr3_length: 16; d_call: -; j_call: TRBJ1-4; cdr3_nt: TGTGCCAGCAGTTCTTCTTCCGGCTCCAGGGCTGAAAAACTGTTTTTT; cdr3_aa: CASSSSSGSRAEKLFF
clone_size: many; v_call: TRBV7-9; cdr3_length: 15; d_call: TRBD2; j_call: TRBJ2-7; cdr3_nt: TGTGCCAGCAGCTTAGATGGCGGGACTACCTACGAGCAGTACTTC; cdr3_aa: CASSLDGGTTYEQYF
clone_size: -; v_call: TRBV5-1; cdr3_length: 15; d_call: TRBD1; j_call: TRBJ2-7; cdr3_nt: TGCGCCAGCAGCCCGGACAGGGGGCTCGTCCACGAGCAGTACTTC; cdr3_aa: CASSPDRGLVHEQYF
clone_size: -; v_call: TRBV5-1; cdr3_length: 15; d_call: -; j_call: TRBJ2-1; cdr3_nt: TGCGCCAGCAGCTTGGCCAGGGTTTCCTACAATGAGCAGTTCTTC; cdr3_aa: CASSLARVSYNEQFF
clone_size: -; v_call: TRBV27; cdr3_length: 14; d_call: -; j_call: TRBJ1-5; cdr3_nt: TGTGCCAGCAGAGGGGGGGGAGGCAATCAGCCCCAGCATTTT; cdr3_aa: CASRGGGGNQPQHF
clone_size: -; v_call: TRBV20-1; cdr3_length: 12; d_call: TRBD1; j_call: TRBJ2-7; cdr3_nt: TGCAGTGCTAGTCAGGGGGCTCGGGAGCAGTACTTC; cdr3_aa: CSASQGAREQYF
clone_size: -; v_call: TRBV6-6; cdr3_length: 12; d_call: -; j_call: TRBJ1-2; cdr3_nt: TGTGCCAGCAGTTATGGCAGTGGCGGCTACACCTTC; cdr3_aa: CASSYGSGGYTF
clone_size: -; v_call: TRBV18; cdr3_length: 17; d_call: TRBD1; j_call: TRBJ1-2; cdr3_nt: TGTGCCAGCTCACCACTCTCAGGGGGCGTTGTTAACTATGGCTACACCTTC; cdr3_aa: CASSPLSGGVVNYGYTF
clone_size: -; v_call: TRBV5-1; cdr3_length: 10; d_call: -; j_call: TRBJ1-1; cdr3_nt: TGCGCCAGTGGGGGCGAAGTGGCTTTCTTT; cdr3_aa: CASGGEVAFF
clone_size: -; v_call: TRBV5-8; cdr3_length: 13; d_call: -; j_call: TRBJ1-4; cdr3_nt: TGTGCCAGCAGCTTGTACCACTATGAAAAACTGTTTTTT; cdr3_aa: CASSLYHYEKLFF
clone_size: -; v_call: TRBV5-1; cdr3_length: 19; d_call: TRBD2; j_call: TRBJ2-5; cdr3_nt: TGCGCCAGCAGCTTGGATCGTCTAGCGGGGGGAGGGGTTACAGAGACCCAGTACTTC; cdr3_aa: CASSLDRLAGGGVTETQYF
clone_size: -; v_call: TRBV6-6; cdr3_length: 14; d_call: -; j_call: TRBJ2-3; cdr3_nt: TGTGCCAGCAGACTCAGGGGTCACACAGATACGCAGTATTTT; cdr3_aa: CASRLRGHTDTQYF
clone_size: few; v_call: TRBV2; cdr3_length: 13; d_call: -; j_call: TRBJ2-7; cdr3_nt: TGTGCCAGCCAGAAGACTCGATCCTACGAGCAGTACTTC; cdr3_aa: CASQKTRSYEQYF
clone_size: -; v_call: TRBV11-3; cdr3_length: 15; d_call: -; j_call: TRBJ2-5; cdr3_nt: TGTGCCAGCAGCTCGCTTATCGATAGAAAAGAGACCCAGTACTTC; cdr3_aa: CASSSLIDRKETQYF
clone_size: -; v_call: TRBV4-3; cdr3_length: 14; d_call: TRBD1; j_call: TRBJ1-2; cdr3_nt: TGCGCCAGCAGCCATGGGACAGGGGGTTATGGCTACACCTTC; cdr3_aa: CASSHGTGGYGYTF